Following are 24 T cell receptor beta chains from one sample sequenced in a study of response to subunit inactivated influenza vaccine. MiXCR, applied by TCRdb to the RT-PCR reads, yields one record per CDR3 protein. The table records more than 250,000 distinct CDR3 sequences, roughly a fifth of them present only once. The specimen comprised PBMCs from blood, sampled about 20 months after vaccination. The receptors here all came from a man aged 45 to 75 who received an inactivated influenza vaccine.

This chain links TRBV15 with TRBJ2-7; D may correspond to TRBD1 or TRBD2 (5 bases each). Germline assignment: CDR1 LNHNV and CDR2 YYDKDF (reference sequence). Trimming removed 0 bases at V and 6 bases at J, with 9 bases between. This CDR3 is 13 amino acids long. The CDR3 sequence: CATSRDFGGEQYF. In nucleotides, the CDR3 is TGTGCCACCAGCAGAGATTTTGGGGGCGAGCAGTACTTC.

Only a few counts were recorded for this clonotype. The chain combines TRBV6-2 or TRBV6-3 with TRBJ2-7; 10 bases map to TRBD2. The ends lost 0 bases at V and 0 bases at J; junction bases unmatched: 2. Germline V gives CDR1 MNHEY, CDR2 SVGEGT. This CDR3 is 16 amino acids long. This CDR3 reads CASSYSRTSGSYEQYF. CDR3 nucleotide sequence: TGTGCCAGCAGTTACTCTAGGACTAGCGGCTCCTACGAGCAGTACTTC.

This clonotype was seen at least ten times. This chain joins TRBV6-1 and TRBJ1-6; TRBD1 matches at 9 bases. Unmatched junction bases numbered 6, after V lost 6 bases and J lost 9 bases. The CDR3 is 14 residues long. CDR1 is MNHNS, CDR2 SASEGT, per germline. CDR3 region: CASRPTGGISPLHF. CDR3 nucleotides: TGTGCCAGCAGGCCCACAGGGGGCATTTCACCCCTCCACTTT.

This clonotype was observed a handful of times. The chain couples TRBV5-1 to TRBJ1-1; D not certain. The CDR3 extends over 15 amino acids. V lost 1 base to trimming and J lost 0 bases, with 10 bases between them. CDR1 and CDR2 (germline): SGHRS, YFSETQ. CDR3 loop: CASSLSPGMNTEAFF. The CDR3 coding sequence is TGCGCCAGCAGCTTGAGTCCTGGGATGAACACTGAAGCTTTCTTT.

As DNA, the CDR3 is TGTGCCAGCAGCTTAGCGGGATCGAGAATGTTTACCTTC. Translating gives CASSLAGSRMFTF. The chain recombines TRBV7-2 with TRBJ1-2, with no clear D. The germline V and J ends were trimmed by 0 bases and 14 bases, with 16 bases remaining between them. This CDR3 comprises 13 residues. Germline lookup yields CDR1 SGHTA and CDR2 FQGNSA.

This clonotype was found a few times. V is TRBV20-1 and J is TRBJ1-5, with TRBD1 as a possible D gene (6 bases). Germline assignment: CDR1 DFQATT and CDR2 SNEGSKA (reference sequence). There are 15 residues in the CDR3. V lost 3 bases to trimming and J lost 0 bases, with 12 bases between them. As DNA, the CDR3 is TGCAGTGCTAGGGGACACGGATATAGCAATCAGCCCCAGCATTTT. Translation: CSARGHGYSNQPQHF.

The chain is built from TRBV10-3 and TRBJ2-3, with 14 positions matching TRBD2. The CDR3 runs 15 residues. V trimming: 6 bases; J trimming: 7 bases; junction bases outside the gene matches: 6. Germline CDR1 is ENHRY and CDR2 is SYGVKD. The CDR3 region has the DNA TGTGCCATCAGGGGCGGGACTAGCGGGAGTAATACGCAGTATTTT. This translates into CAIRGGTSGSNTQYF.

There are a few counts of this clonotype. The CDR3 here is CASRGGGTTRTDTQYF. As DNA, the CDR3 is TGTGCCAGCAGGGGGGGCGGGACGACGAGGACAGATACGCAGTATTTT. The V call is TRBV12-3 or TRBV12-4, the J call TRBJ2-3; D might be TRBD1 or TRBD2, each matching 6 bases. Trimming removed 6 bases at V and 3 bases at J, with 19 bases between. CDR3 size: 16 residues.

A remark on this clonotype: This may be a read error, as it is one base from a much larger clone. The chain combines TRBV18 with TRBJ2-2; D uncertain. CDR1 is KGHSH and CDR2 is LQKENI in the germline V gene. V lost 6 bases, J lost 0 bases, and 5 bases lay in between. This CDR3 has 13 residues. The CDR3 loop reads CASSVTNTGELFF. The DNA for the CDR3 is TGTGCCAGCTCCGTAACGAACACCGGGGAGCTGTTTTTT.

The chain links TRBV19 to TRBJ1-6; possibly TRBD1 for D (6 bases). Trimming left V 2 bases short and J 7 bases short, with 9 bases between. The germline V gene encodes CDR1 LNHDA and CDR2 SQIVND (reference sequence). The CDR3 length is 14 residues. This chain's CDR3 is CASSIPGTNSPLHF. Here the CDR3 DNA reads TGTGCCAGTAGTATACCCGGGACAAATTCACCCCTCCACTTT.

This clonotype was observed many times. The rearrangement joins TRBV4-1 to TRBJ1-5, with 7 bases aligning to TRBD1. The CDR3 spans 15 residues. In germline, CDR1 is MGHRA, CDR2 YSYEKL. V trimming: 6 bases; J trimming: 2 bases; junction bases outside the gene matches: 7. CDR3 residues: CASSFAGGGNQPQHF. CDR3 DNA: TGCGCCAGCAGTTTCGCAGGGGGAGGCAATCAGCCCCAGCATTTT.

The gene calls are TRBV7-9 and TRBJ2-5; a possible D gene is TRBD2 (7 bases). The V end lost 7 bases, the J end lost 3 bases, and 18 bases lay between the germline ends. CDR3 length: 15 residues. From germline, CDR1 is SEHNR and CDR2 FQNEAQ (reference sequence). CDR3 amino acids: CASIRSGTMKETQYF. CDR3 nucleotide sequence: TGTGCCAGCATCCGAAGCGGGACAATGAAAGAGACCCAGTACTTC.

This clonotype was recorded many times. One end of the junction fails to match germline, which may point to a read error. The V call is TRBV7-7, the J call TRBJ2-5; D uncertain. CDR3 length: 13 amino acids. In germline, CDR1 is SSHAT, CDR2 FNYEAQ (reference sequence). The CDR3, as DNA: TGTGCTAGCAGCTTCAGCGAAGGAAAGACCCAGTACTTC. Translating gives CASSFSEGKTQYF.

The J gene is TRBJ2-1, the V gene TRBV24-1; 8 bases are shared with TRBD2. This CDR3 region has 14 residues. From germline, CDR1 is KGHDR and CDR2 SFDVKD. V lost 0 bases to trimming and J lost 6 bases; unmatched junction nucleotides: 0. CDR3 in DNA: TGTGCCACCAGTGATTTGGCGGGAGGCAATGAGCAGTTCTTC. It specifies CATSDLAGGNEQFF.

This clonotype was seen ten or more times. The chain joins TRBV20-1 to TRBJ1-5; D perhaps matches TRBD1 (6 bases). Germline V gene data show CDR1 as DFQATT and CDR2 as SNEGSKA (reference sequence). The V and J ends lost 6 bases and 3 bases respectively, with 12 bases between them. The CDR3 is 13 amino acids. The CDR3 reads CSAIDRFNQPQHF. The CDR3 nucleotides read TGCAGTGCCATAGACAGGTTCAATCAGCCCCAGCATTTT.

V is TRBV7-8 and J is TRBJ1-4; tentative D call: TRBD1 (5 bases). V lost 1 base, J lost 5 bases, and 11 bases lay in between. The CDR3 totals 15 residues. CDR1 SGHVS and CDR2 FQNEAQ come from the germline V gene. The CDR3 bases are TGTGCCAGCAGCTTAGGCCCAGGGCTAAATGAAAAACTGTTTTTT. Translated: CASSLGPGLNEKLFF.

The rearrangement uses TRBV5-1 and TRBJ2-5; D ambiguous. The V end was cut by 0 bases, the J end by 7 bases, with 4 bases between. The V gene's germline CDR1 is SGHRS and CDR2 YFSETQ. This CDR3 region has 11 residues. DNA of the CDR3: TGCGCCAGCAGCTTGGGCCGGACCCAGTACTTC. It yields the protein CASSLGRTQYF.

The chain joins TRBV6-2 or TRBV6-3 to TRBJ2-1; TRBD1 is a possible D gene (6 bases). This CDR3 spans 15 amino acids. Trimming left V 5 bases short and J 2 bases short, with 13 bases between. Germline CDR1 MNHEY, CDR2 SVGEGT. CDR3 region: CASSRGGVTYNEQFF. DNA of the CDR3: TGTGCCAGCAGTCGAGGGGGAGTCACCTACAATGAGCAGTTCTTC.

This clonotype was counted at least ten times. V is TRBV20-1 and J is TRBJ1-6, with 9 bases fitting TRBD1. This CDR3 has 15 residues. Germline trimming cut 5 bases from V and 7 bases from J; bases unmatched to any gene: 9. The germline gives CDR1 DFQATT, CDR2 SNEGSKA (reference sequence). The CDR3 is CSALQGARGNSPLHF. The DNA of the CDR3 is TGCAGTGCTCTACAGGGGGCGCGAGGAAATTCACCCCTCCACTTT.

The CDR3 DNA reads TGTGCCAGCAGCTTGCGTTTTGTAGAATCGCAGTATTTT. Translated, it gives CASSLRFVESQYF. The J gene is TRBJ2-3, the V gene TRBV5-5; D gene uncertain. CDR1 SGHKS and CDR2 YYEKEE come from the germline V gene (reference sequence). V dropped 1 base and J dropped 10 bases, with 13 bases sitting between them. The CDR3 extends over 13 amino acids.

This chain uses TRBV7-9 with TRBJ2-5; 7 positions match TRBD1. This CDR3 is 17 amino acids long. Germline trimming cut 5 bases from V and 1 base from J; bases unmatched to any gene: 13. Germline V lookup: CDR1 SEHNR, CDR2 FQNEAQ (reference sequence). CDR3 sequence (DNA): TGTGCCAGCAGCCCGCCTCCGGGACAGAATAGCCAAGAGACCCAGTACTTC. Residues: CASSPPPGQNSQETQYF. The full variable domain, its missing parts supplied by reference TRBV7-9 and TRBJ2-5, is DTGVSQNPRHKITKRGQNVTFRCDPISEHNRLYWYRQTLGQGPEFLTYFQNEAQLEKSRLLSDRFSAERPKGSFSTLEIQRTEQGDSAMYLCASSPPPGQNSQETQYFGPGTRLLVL.

This sequence joins TRBV20-1 and TRBJ1-1; D not certain. V was clipped by 0 bases and J by 1 base, with 6 bases between them. Per the germline V gene, CDR1 is DFQATT and CDR2 is SNEGSKA (reference sequence). The CDR3 spans 13 residues. The DNA for the CDR3 is TGCAGTGCTAGAGATATCAGGAACACTGAAGCTTTCTTT. It specifies CSARDIRNTEAFF.

J is TRBJ2-7 and V is TRBV19, with D hard to call. V lost 5 bases and J 4 bases, leaving 27 bases between the germline ends. The length of the CDR3 is 18 residues. Germline loops: CDR1 LNHDA, CDR2 SQIVND (reference sequence). CDR3 protein: CASSPSLGRTPYSYEQYF. The CDR3 DNA reads as TGTGCCAGTAGTCCGAGTCTCGGACGGACCCCGTATTCATACGAGCAGTACTTC.

This rearrangement joins TRBV4-2 to TRBJ2-7; 8 bases agree with TRBD1. CDR3 length: 17 residues. V was clipped by 2 bases and J by 2 bases; unmatched bases: 11. Germline V gene lookup returns CDR1 LGHNA and CDR2 YNFKEQ. CDR3 in DNA: TGTGCCAGCAGCCAAACCTCCGGGACAGGCCATCCCTACGAGCAGTACTTC. Encoded protein: CASSQTSGTGHPYEQYF.